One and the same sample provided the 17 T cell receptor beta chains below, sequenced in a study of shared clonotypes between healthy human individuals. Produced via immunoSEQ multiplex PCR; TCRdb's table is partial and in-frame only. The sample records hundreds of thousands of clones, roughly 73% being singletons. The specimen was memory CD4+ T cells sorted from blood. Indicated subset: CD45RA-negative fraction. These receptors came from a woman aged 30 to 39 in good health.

As DNA, the CDR3 is TGTGCCAGCAGCTTAGGTAGGCGGGAGGTCCCGAGTTCGGAGCAGTTCTTC. It yields the protein CASSLGRREVPSSEQFF. This sequence joins TRBV11-3 and TRBJ2-1; 8 bases are a match to TRBD2. Germline V CDR1 and CDR2: SGHNT, YENEEA. The ends lost 1 base at V and 10 bases at J; junction bases unmatched: 15. The CDR3 sequence is 17 residues long.

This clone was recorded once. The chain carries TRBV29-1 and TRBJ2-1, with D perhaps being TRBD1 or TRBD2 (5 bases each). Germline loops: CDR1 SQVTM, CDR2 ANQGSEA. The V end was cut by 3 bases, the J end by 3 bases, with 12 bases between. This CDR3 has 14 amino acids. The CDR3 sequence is CSVDSGTLYNEQFF. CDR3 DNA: TGCAGCGTTGATTCCGGGACCCTCTACAATGAGCAGTTCTTC.

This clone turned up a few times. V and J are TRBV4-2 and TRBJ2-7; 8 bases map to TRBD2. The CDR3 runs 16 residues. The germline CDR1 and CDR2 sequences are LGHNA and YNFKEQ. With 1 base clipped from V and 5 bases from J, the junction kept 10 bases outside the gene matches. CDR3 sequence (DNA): TGTGCCAGCAGCCAAGTCCCGGGACTAGTCAGCCACGAGCAGTACTTC. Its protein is CASSQVPGLVSHEQYF.

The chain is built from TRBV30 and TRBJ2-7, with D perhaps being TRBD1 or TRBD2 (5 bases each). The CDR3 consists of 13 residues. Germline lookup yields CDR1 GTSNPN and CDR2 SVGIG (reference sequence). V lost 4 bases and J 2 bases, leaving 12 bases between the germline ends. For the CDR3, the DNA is TGTGCCTGGACTCGGGACGCTCCCTACGAGCAGTACTTC. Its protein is CAWTRDAPYEQYF.

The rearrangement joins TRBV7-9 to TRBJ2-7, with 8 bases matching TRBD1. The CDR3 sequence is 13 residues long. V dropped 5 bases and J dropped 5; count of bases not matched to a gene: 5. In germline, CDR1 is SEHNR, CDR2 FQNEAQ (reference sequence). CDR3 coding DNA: TGTGCCAGCAGCCAGGGGGCGTCGGACGAGCAGTACTTC. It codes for CASSQGASDEQYF.

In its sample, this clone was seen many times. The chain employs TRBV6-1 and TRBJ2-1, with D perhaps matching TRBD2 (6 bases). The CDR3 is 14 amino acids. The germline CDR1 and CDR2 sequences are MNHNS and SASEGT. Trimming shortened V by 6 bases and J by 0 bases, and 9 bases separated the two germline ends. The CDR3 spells CASRDYSSYNEQFF. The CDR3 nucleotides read TGTGCCAGCAGGGACTATAGCTCCTACAATGAGCAGTTCTTC.

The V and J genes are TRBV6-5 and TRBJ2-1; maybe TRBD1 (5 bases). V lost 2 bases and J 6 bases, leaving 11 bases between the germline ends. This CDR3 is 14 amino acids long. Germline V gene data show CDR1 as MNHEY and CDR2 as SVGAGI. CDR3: CASSYGRVANEQFF. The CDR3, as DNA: TGTGCCAGCAGTTACGGCAGGGTGGCCAATGAGCAGTTCTTC.

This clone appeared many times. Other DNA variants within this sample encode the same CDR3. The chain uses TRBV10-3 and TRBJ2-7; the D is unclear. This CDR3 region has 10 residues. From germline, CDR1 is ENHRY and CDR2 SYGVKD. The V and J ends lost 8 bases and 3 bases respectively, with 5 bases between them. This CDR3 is CAIGDYEQYF. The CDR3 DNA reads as TGTGCCATCGGGGACTACGAGCAGTACTTC.

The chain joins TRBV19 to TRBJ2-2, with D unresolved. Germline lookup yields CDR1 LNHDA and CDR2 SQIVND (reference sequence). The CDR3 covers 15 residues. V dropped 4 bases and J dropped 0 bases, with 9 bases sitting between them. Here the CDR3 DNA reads TGTGCCAGTAGTACCGCCGGTACGAACACCGGGGAGCTGTTTTTT. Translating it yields CASSTAGTNTGELFF. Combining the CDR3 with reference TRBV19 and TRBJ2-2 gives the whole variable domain DGGITQSPKYLFRKEGQNVTLSCEQNLNHDAMYWYRQDPGQGLRLIYYSQIVNDFQKGDIAEGYSVSREKKESFPLTVTSAQKNPTAFYLCASSTAGTNTGELFFGEGSRLTVL.

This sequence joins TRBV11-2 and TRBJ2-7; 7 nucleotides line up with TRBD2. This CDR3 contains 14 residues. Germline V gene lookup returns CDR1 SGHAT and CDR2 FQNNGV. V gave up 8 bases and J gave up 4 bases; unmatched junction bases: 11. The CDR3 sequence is CASSRRGREYEQYF. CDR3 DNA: TGTGCCAGCTCGAGGCGTGGGAGGGAGTACGAGCAGTACTTC.

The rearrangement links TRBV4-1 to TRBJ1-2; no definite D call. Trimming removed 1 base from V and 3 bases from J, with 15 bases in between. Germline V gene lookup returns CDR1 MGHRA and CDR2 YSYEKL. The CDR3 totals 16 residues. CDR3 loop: CASSQGHLRRDYGYTF. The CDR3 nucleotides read TGCGCCAGCAGCCAAGGCCACCTACGACGGGACTATGGCTACACCTTC.

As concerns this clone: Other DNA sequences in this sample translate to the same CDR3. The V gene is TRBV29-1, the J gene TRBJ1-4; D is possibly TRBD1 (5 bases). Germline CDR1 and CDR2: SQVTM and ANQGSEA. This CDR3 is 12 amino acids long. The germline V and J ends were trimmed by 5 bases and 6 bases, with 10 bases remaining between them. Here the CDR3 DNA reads TGCAGCGTTCGTGGGGGGGATGAAAAACTGTTTTTT. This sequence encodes CSVRGGDEKLFF.

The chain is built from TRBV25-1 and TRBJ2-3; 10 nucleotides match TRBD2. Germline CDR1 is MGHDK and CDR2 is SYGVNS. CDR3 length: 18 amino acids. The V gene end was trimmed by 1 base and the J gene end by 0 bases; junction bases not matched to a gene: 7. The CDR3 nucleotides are TGTGCCAGCAGTGAATTCCCTAGCGGGAGCGGTAGCACAGATACGCAGTATTTT. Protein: CASSEFPSGSGSTDTQYF.

CDR3: CASSPTSVWYEQYF. The CDR3, as DNA: TGTGCCAGCAGTCCTACTAGTGTGTGGTACGAGCAGTACTTC. The chain recombines TRBV28 with TRBJ2-5; weak D call: TRBD2 (5 bases). The J call may be mistaken, given a closer DNA end match to TRBJ2-7. The CDR3 has 14 residues. Germline CDR1 MDHEN, CDR2 SYDVKM.

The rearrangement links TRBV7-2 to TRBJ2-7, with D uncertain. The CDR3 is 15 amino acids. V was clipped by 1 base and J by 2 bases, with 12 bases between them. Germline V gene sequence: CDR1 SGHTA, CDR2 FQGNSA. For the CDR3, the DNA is TGTGCCAGCAGCTTAGTTCAGGCCCGGGCCTACGAGCAGTACTTC. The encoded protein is CASSLVQARAYEQYF. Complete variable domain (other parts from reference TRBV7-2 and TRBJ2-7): GAGVSQSPSNKVTEKGKDVELRCDPISGHTALYWYRQSLGQGLEFLIYFQGNSAPDKSGLPSDRFSAERTGGSVSTLTIQRTQQEDSAVYLCASSLVQARAYEQYFGPGTRLTVT.

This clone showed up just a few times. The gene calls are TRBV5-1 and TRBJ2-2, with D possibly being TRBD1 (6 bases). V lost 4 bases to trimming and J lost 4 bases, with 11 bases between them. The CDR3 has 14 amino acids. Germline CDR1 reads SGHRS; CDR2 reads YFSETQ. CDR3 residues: CASSHGQSTGELFF. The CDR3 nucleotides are TGCGCCAGCAGCCACGGACAGTCCACCGGGGAGCTGTTTTTT. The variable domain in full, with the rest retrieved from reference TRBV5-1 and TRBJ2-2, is KAGVTQTPRYLIKTRGQQVTLSCSPISGHRSVSWYQQTPGQGLQFLFEYFSETQRNKGNFPGRFSGRQFSNSRSEMNVSTLELGDSALYLCASSHGQSTGELFFGEGSRLTVL.

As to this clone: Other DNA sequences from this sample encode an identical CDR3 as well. The CDR3 DNA reads TGCGCCAGCAGCTTGGCCGGTGGGGGAGGCGGTGCGGAGACCCAGTACTTC. It is translated as CASSLAGGGGGAETQYF. The chain joins TRBV5-1 to TRBJ2-5; possibly TRBD2 for D (6 bases). Germline lookup yields CDR1 SGHRS and CDR2 YFSETQ. The V and J ends lost 0 bases and 5 bases respectively, with 20 bases between them. The CDR3 consists of 17 residues.